This TCR beta chain was captured in a study of STAT3 mutations in large granular lymphocyte leukemia. Regarding the study as a whole: Every T-LGLL patient had at least one immunodominant TCRbeta clonotype.

Data came from immunoSEQ multiplex PCR; TCRdb stores just in-frame clones and leaves some out. The sample has approximately 31,000 clones; more than 75% are singletons. As regards this clone: Its antigen is not identified.

With V trimmed by 5 bases and J by 4 bases, 13 bases remained unmatched. The length of the CDR3 is 18 residues. Germline CDR1 and CDR2: SGHVS and FNYEAQ. The chain recombines TRBV7-6 with TRBJ2-5; 13 positions match TRBD2. The clonotype was recovered from a man aged 60-69 years with T-cell large granular lymphocyte leukemia. Some clones in this sample may be carry-over from other donors' samples. The sequencing sample was made of peripheral blood mononuclear cells. In DNA form, the CDR3 reads TGTGCCAGCAGCCTCGAGACTAGCGGGAGGAGGTTTGGAGAGACCCAGTACTTC. Encoded protein: CASSLETSGRRFGETQYF. Based on the CDR3 plus reference TRBV7-6 and TRBJ2-5, the full variable domain is GAGVSQSPRYKVTKRGQDVALRCDPISGHVSLYWYRQALGQGPEFLTYFNYEAQQDKSGLPNDRFSAERPEGSISTLTIQRTEQRDSAMYRCASSLETSGRRFGETQYFGPGTRLLVL.